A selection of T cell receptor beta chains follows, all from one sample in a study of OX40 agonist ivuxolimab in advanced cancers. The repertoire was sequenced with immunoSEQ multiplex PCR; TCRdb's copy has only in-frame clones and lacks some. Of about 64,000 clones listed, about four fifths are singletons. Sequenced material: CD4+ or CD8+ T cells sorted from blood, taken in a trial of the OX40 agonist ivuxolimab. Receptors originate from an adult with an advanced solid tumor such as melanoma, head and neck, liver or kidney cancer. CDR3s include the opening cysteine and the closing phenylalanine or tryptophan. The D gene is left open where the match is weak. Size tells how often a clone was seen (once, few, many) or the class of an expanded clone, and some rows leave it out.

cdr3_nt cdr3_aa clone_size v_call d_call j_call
TGTGCCAGCAGCCCCCTTGCTAGCATGGACAATGAGCAGTTCTTC CASSPLASMDNEQFF - TRBV5-6 - TRBJ2-1
TGTGCCAGCAGCAAGCAACGGCAGGGACGCTACAATGAGCAGTTCTTC CASSKQRQGRYNEQFF - TRBV21-1 - TRBJ2-1
TGTGCCAGCTCACCGCGACTAGCGGGTAACACAGATACGCAGTATTTT CASSPRLAGNTDTQYF few TRBV18 TRBD2 TRBJ2-3
TGTGCCAGCAGCTTGGGTGGGGGGCGTCCCTACGAGCAGTACTTC CASSLGGGRPYEQYF - TRBV5-6 - TRBJ2-7
TGTGCCAGCAGCGTGACACCGGGTGGGGCTGAAGCTTTCTTT CASSVTPGGAEAFF - TRBV9 - TRBJ1-1
TGTGCCAGCAGCTTAGATCTCGGGGATACGCAGTATTTT CASSLDLGDTQYF - TRBV11-2 - TRBJ2-3
TGTGCCAGCAGCTTACAGCAGTTCCCCAGCACAGATACGCAGTATTTT CASSLQQFPSTDTQYF - TRBV5-4 - TRBJ2-3
TGTGCCAGCAGGGCAGACAGAAACACCGGGGAGCTGTTTTTT CASRADRNTGELFF - TRBV2 - TRBJ2-2
TGTGCCAGCAATTTCCGGGACACAGCCTACGAGCAGTACTTC CASNFRDTAYEQYF once TRBV2 - TRBJ2-7
TGTGCCACCAGCAGGGGGGCGCCTCTGAACACTGAAGCTTTCTTT CATSRGAPLNTEAFF - TRBV15 - TRBJ1-1
TGCGCCAGCAGCCACGGGACAGGGGGAAATGAGCAGTTCTTC CASSHGTGGNEQFF - TRBV4-1 TRBD1 TRBJ2-1
TGTGCCAGCAGCCTAAATATGGGTAATCAGCCCCAGCATTTT CASSLNMGNQPQHF - TRBV7-2 - TRBJ1-5
TGTGCCAGCAGCCGCGGACAGGATGAGGAGAAACTGTTTTTT CASSRGQDEEKLFF - TRBV5-4 TRBD1 TRBJ1-4
TGTGCCAGCAGTGAGGCAGGGAGTGACTATGGCTACACCTTC CASSEAGSDYGYTF - TRBV2 - TRBJ1-2